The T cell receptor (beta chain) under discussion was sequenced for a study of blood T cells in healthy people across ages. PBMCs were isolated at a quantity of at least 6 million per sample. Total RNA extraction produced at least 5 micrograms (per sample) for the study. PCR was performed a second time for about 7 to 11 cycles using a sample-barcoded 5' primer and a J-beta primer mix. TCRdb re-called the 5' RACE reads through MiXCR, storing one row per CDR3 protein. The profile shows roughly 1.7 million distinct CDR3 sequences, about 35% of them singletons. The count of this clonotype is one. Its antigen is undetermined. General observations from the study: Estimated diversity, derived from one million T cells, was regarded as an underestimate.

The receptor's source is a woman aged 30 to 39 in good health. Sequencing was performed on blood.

This CDR3 is CSAIEFSYNEQFF. The DNA of the CDR3 is TGCAGTGCTATAGAGTTCTCCTACAATGAGCAGTTCTTC. The V gene is TRBV20-1, the J gene TRBJ2-1; D remains unclear. This CDR3 has 13 amino acids. The V end was cut by 4 bases, the J end by 0 bases, with 7 bases between. In germline, CDR1 is DFQATT, CDR2 SNEGSKA (reference sequence).